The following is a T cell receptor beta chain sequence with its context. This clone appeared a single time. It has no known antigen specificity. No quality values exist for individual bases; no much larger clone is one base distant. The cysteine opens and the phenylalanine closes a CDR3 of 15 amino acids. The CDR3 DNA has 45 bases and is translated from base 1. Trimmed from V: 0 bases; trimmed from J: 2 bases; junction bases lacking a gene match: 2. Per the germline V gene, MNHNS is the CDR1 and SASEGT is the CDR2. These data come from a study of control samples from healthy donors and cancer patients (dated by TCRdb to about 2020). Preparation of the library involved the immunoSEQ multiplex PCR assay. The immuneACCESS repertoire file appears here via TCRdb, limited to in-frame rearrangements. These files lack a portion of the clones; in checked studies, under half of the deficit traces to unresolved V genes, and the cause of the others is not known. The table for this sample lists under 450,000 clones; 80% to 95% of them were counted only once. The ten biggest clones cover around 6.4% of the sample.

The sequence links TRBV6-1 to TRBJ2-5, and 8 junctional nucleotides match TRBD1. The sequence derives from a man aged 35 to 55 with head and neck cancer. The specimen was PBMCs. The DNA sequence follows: TGTGCCAGCAGTGAAGCGGGGACAGGACAAGAGACCCAGTACTTC. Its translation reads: CASSEAGTGQETQYF.